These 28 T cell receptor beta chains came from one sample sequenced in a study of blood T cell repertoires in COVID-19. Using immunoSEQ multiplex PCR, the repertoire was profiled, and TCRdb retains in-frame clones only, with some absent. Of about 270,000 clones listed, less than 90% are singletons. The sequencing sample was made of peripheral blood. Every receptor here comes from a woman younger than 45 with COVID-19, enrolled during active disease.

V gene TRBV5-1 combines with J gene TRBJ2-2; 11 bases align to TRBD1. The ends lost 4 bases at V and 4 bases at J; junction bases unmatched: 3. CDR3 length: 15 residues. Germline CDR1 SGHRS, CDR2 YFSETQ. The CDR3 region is CASSRGQGATGELFF. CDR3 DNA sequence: TGCGCCAGCAGCCGCGGACAGGGGGCCACCGGGGAGCTGTTTTTT.

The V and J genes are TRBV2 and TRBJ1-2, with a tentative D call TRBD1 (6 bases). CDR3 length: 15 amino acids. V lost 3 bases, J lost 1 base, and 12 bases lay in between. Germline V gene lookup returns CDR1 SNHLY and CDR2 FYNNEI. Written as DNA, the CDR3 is TGTGCCAGCAGTGAGGACAGCTTCAATAACTATGGCTACACCTTC. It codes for CASSEDSFNNYGYTF.

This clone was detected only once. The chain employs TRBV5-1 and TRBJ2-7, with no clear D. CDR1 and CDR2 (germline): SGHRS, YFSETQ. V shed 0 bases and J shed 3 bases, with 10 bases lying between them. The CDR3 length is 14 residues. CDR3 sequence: CASSLATAFYEQYF. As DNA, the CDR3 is TGCGCCAGCAGCTTGGCCACAGCCTTCTACGAGCAGTACTTC.

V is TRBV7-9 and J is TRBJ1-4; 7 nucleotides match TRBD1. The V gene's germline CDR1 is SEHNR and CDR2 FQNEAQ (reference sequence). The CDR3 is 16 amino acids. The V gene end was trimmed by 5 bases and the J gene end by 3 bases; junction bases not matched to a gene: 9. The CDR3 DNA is TGTGCCAGCAGCGCTCACAGGGGTAGCGCTAATGAAAAACTGTTTTTT. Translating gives CASSAHRGSANEKLFF.

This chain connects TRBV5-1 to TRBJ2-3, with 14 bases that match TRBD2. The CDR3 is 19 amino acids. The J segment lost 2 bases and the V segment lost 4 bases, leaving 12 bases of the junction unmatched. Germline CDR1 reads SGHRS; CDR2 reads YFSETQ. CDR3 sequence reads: CASSAAGLAGAGYTDTQYF. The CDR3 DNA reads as TGCGCCAGCAGCGCCGCGGGACTAGCGGGGGCGGGGTACACAGATACGCAGTATTTT.

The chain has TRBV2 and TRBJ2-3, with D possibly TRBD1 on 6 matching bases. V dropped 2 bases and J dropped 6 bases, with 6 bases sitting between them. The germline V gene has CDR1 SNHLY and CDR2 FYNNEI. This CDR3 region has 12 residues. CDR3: CASSEQGDTQYF. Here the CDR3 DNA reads TGTGCCAGCAGTGAACAGGGGGATACGCAGTATTTT. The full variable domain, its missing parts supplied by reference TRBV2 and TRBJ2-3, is EPEVTQTPSHQVTQMGQEVILRCVPISNHLYFYWYRQILGQKVEFLVSFYNNEISEKSEIFDDQFSVERPDGSNFTLKIRSTKLEDSAMYFCASSEQGDTQYFGPGTRLTVL.

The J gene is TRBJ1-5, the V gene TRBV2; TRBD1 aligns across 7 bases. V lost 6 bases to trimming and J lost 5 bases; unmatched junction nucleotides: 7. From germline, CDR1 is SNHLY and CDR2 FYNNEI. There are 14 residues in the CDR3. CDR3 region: CASRLDRRYQPQHF. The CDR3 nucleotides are TGTGCCAGCAGATTGGACAGGCGGTATCAGCCCCAGCATTTT.

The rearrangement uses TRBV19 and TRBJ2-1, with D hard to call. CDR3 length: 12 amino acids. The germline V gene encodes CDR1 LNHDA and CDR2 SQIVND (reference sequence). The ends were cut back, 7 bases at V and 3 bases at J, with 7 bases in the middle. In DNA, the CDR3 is TGTGCCAGTACTAGTTTCTACAATGAGCAGTTCTTC. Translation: CASTSFYNEQFF.

The CDR3 sequence: CASSPSGQGGSYTF. DNA for the CDR3: TGTGCCAGCAGCCCATCCGGACAGGGAGGCAGCTACACCTTC. The chain couples TRBV7-9 to TRBJ1-2, with 8 positions matching TRBD1. V lost 5 bases to trimming and J lost 9 bases; unmatched junction nucleotides: 11. The CDR3 is 14 residues long. The germline CDR1 and CDR2 sequences are SEHNR and FQNEAQ (reference sequence).

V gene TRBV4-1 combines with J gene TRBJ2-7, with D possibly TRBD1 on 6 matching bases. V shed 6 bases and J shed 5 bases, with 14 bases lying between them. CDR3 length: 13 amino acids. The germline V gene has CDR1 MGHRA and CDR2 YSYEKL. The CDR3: CASRPVGTNEQYF. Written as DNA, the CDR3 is TGCGCCAGCAGGCCAGTTGGGACAAACGAGCAGTACTTC.

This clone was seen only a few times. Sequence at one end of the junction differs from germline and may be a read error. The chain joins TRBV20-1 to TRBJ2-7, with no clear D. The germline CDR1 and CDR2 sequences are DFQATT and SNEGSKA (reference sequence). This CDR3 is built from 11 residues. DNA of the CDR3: TGCAGTGCTCCCAAGACTTACGGGCAGTACTTC. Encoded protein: CSAPKTYGQYF.

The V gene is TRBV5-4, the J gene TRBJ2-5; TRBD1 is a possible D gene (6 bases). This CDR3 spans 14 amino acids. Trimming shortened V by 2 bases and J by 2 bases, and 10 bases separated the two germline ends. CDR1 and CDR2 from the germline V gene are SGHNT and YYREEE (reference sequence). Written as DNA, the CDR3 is TGTGCCAGCAGCTTTGGACAGATACAAGAGACCCAGTACTTC. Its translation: CASSFGQIQETQYF. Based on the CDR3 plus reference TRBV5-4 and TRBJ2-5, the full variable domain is ETGVTQSPTHLIKTRGQQVTLRCSSQSGHNTVSWYQQALGQGPQFIFQYYREEENGRGNFPPRFSGLQFPNYSSELNVNALELDDSALYLCASSFGQIQETQYFGPGTRLLVL.

In DNA, the CDR3 is TGCGCCAGCAGCTTGCGGGGGAATCAAGGCTACACCTTC. Its translation is CASSLRGNQGYTF. V gene TRBV5-1 combines with J gene TRBJ1-2; a possible D gene is TRBD1 (5 bases). Trimming left V 1 base short and J 8 bases short, with 12 bases between. From germline, CDR1 is SGHRS and CDR2 YFSETQ. The CDR3 covers 13 residues.

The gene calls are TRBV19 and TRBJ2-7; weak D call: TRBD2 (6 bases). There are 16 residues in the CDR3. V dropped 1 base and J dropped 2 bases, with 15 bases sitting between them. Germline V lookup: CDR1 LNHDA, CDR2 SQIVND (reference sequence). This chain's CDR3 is CASSIGWGEFAYEQYF. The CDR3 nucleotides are TGTGCCAGTAGTATAGGTTGGGGGGAGTTCGCCTACGAGCAGTACTTC. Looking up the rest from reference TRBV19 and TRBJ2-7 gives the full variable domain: DGGITQSPKYLFRKEGQNVTLSCEQNLNHDAMYWYRQDPGQGLRLIYYSQIVNDFQKGDIAEGYSVSREKKESFPLTVTSAQKNPTAFYLCASSIGWGEFAYEQYFGPGTRLTVT.

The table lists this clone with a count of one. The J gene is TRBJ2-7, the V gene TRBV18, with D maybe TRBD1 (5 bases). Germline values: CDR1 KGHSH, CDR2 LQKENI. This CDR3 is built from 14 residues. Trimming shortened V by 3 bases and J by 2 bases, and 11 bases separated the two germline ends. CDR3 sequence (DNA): TGTGCCAGCTCACCGACGACAGTTGCCTACGAGCAGTACTTC. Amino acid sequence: CASSPTTVAYEQYF.

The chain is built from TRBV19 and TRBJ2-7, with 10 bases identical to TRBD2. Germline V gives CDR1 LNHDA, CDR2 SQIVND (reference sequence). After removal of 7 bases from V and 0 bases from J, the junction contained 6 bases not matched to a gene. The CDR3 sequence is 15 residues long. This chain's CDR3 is CASTALAGASYEQYF. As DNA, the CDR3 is TGTGCCAGTACCGCCCTAGCGGGGGCCTCCTACGAGCAGTACTTC. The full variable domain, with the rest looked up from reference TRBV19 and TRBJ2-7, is DGGITQSPKYLFRKEGQNVTLSCEQNLNHDAMYWYRQDPGQGLRLIYYSQIVNDFQKGDIAEGYSVSREKKESFPLTVTSAQKNPTAFYLCASTALAGASYEQYFGPGTRLTVT.

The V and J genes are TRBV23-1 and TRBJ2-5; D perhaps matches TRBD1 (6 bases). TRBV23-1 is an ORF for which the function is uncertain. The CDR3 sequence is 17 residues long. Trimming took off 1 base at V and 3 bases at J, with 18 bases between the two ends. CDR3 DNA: TGCGCCAGCAGTCAATTAGGGGCAGGGGCGGATGAAGAGACCCAGTACTTC. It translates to CASSQLGAGADEETQYF.

In DNA form, the CDR3 reads TGTGCCTGGACCAGACTAGCGGGAACCTACGAGCAGTACTTC. Its protein is CAWTRLAGTYEQYF. The rearrangement uses TRBV30 and TRBJ2-7; 11 bases map to TRBD2. Germline loops: CDR1 GTSNPN, CDR2 SVGIG (reference sequence). V dropped 4 bases and J dropped 2; count of bases not matched to a gene: 4. This CDR3 region has 14 residues.

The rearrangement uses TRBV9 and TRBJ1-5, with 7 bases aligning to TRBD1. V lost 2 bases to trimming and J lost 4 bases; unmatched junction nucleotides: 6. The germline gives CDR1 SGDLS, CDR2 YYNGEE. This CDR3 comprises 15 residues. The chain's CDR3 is CASSVGQARNQPQHF. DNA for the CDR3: TGTGCCAGCAGCGTTGGACAGGCCAGAAATCAGCCCCAGCATTTT.

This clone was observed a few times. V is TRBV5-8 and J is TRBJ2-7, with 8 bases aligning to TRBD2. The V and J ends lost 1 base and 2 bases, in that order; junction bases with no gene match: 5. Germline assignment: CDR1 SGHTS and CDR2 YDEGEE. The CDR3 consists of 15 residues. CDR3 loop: CASSLRGGLTYEQYF. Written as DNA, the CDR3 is TGTGCCAGCAGCTTGCGGGGGGGCTTAACCTACGAGCAGTACTTC.

CDR3 nucleotides: TGTGCCAGCAGACAGGGGATTTTAGCCAAAAACATTCAGTACTTC. Encoded protein: CASRQGILAKNIQYF. This chain links TRBV19 with TRBJ2-4; 8 bases line up with TRBD1. V lost 9 bases, J lost 0 bases, and 7 bases stayed unmatched. The CDR3 has 15 amino acids. Germline CDR1 and CDR2: LNHDA and SQIVND (reference sequence). The full variable domain, rest sourced from reference TRBV19 and TRBJ2-4, is DGGITQSPKYLFRKEGQNVTLSCEQNLNHDAMYWYRQDPGQGLRLIYYSQIVNDFQKGDIAEGYSVSREKKESFPLTVTSAQKNPTAFYLCASRQGILAKNIQYFGAGTRLSVL.

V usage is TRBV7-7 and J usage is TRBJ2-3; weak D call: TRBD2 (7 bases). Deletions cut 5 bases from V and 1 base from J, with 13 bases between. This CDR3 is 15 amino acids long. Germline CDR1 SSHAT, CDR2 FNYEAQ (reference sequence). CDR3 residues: CASSARGLGTDTQYF. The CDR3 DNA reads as TGTGCCAGCAGCGCGCGGGGGCTGGGCACAGATACGCAGTATTTT.

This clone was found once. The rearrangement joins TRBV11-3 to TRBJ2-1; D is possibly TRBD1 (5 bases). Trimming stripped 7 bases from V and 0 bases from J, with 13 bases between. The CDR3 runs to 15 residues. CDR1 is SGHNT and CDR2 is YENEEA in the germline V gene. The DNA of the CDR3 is TGTGCCAGCACGCCGGACATCTGCTCCTACAATGAGCAGTTCTTC. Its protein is CASTPDICSYNEQFF. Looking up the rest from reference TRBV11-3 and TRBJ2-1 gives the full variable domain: EAGVVQSPRYKIIEKKQPVAFWCNPISGHNTLYWYLQNLGQGPELLIRYENEEAVDDSQLPKDRFSAERLKGVDSTLKIQPAELGDSAVYLCASTPDICSYNEQFFGPGTRLTVL.

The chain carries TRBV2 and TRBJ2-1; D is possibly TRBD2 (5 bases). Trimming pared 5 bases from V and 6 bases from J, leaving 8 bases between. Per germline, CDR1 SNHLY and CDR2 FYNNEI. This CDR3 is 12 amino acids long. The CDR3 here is CASSRGVNEQFF. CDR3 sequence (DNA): TGTGCCAGCAGTCGGGGAGTCAATGAGCAGTTCTTC.

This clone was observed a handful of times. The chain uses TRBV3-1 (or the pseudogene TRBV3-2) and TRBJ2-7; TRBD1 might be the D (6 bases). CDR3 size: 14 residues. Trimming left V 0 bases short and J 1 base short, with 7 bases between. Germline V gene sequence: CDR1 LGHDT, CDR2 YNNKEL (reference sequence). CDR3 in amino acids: CASSQEDSSYEQYF. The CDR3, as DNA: TGTGCCAGCAGCCAAGAGGACAGTTCCTACGAGCAGTACTTC.

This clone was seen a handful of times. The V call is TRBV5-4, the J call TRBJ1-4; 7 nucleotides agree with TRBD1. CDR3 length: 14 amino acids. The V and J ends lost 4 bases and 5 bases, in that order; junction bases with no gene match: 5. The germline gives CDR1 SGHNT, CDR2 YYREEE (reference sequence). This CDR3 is CASSAGQMNEKLFF. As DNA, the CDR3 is TGTGCCAGCAGCGCGGGACAGATGAATGAAAAACTGTTTTTT.

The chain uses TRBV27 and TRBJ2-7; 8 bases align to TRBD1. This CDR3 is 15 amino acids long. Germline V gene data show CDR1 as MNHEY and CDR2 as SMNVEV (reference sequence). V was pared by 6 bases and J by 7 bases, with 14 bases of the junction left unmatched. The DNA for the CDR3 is TGTGCCAGCAGCTTTGGGGACAGGAAGACGGGGGAGCAGTACTTC. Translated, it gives CASSFGDRKTGEQYF.

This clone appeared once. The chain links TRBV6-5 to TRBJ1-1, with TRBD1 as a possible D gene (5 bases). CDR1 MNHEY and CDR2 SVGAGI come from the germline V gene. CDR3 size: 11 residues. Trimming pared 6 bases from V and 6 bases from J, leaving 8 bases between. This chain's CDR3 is CASRRQPEAFF. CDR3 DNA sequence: TGTGCCAGCAGGCGACAGCCTGAAGCTTTCTTT.